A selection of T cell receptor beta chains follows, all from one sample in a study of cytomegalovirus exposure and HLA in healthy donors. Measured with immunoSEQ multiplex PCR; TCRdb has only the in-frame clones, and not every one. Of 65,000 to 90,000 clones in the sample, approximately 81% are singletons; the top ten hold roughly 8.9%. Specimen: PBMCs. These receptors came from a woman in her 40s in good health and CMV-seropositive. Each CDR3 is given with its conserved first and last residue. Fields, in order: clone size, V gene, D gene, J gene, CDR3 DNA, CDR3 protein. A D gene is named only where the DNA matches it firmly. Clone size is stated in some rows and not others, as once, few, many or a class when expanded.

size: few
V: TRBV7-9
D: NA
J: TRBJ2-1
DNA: TGTGCCAGCAAATCCAGCGGTCTCTCCTACAATGAGCAGTTCTTC
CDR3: CASKSSGLSYNEQFF

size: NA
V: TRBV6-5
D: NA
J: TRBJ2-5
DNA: TGTGCCAGCAGTGCGGGACAGTCATGGGAGACCCAGTACTTC
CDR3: CASSAGQSWETQYF

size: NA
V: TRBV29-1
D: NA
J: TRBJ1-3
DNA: TGCAGCGCCACCCAGGGAGGAGGAAACACCATATATTTT
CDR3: CSATQGGGNTIYF

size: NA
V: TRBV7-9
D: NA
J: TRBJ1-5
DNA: TGTGCCAGCAGCTTAACCGGGACACTTAGCAATCAGCCCCAGCATTTT
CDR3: CASSLTGTLSNQPQHF

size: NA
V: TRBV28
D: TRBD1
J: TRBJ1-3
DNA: TGTGCCAGCACCTTACAGGGGGGAAACACCATATATTTT
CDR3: CASTLQGGNTIYF

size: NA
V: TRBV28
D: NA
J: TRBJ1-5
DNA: TGTGCCAGCAGTTTAGGATCGGCGGGGGATCAGCCCCAGCATTTT
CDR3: CASSLGSAGDQPQHF

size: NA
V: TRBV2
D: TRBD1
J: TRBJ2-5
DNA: TGTGCCAGCAGTGGGACAGGCAACCAAGAGACCCAGTACTTC
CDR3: CASSGTGNQETQYF

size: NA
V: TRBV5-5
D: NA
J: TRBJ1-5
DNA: TGTGCCAGCAGCTTACAGGGTGATTTCAATCAGCCCCAGCATTTT
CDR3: CASSLQGDFNQPQHF

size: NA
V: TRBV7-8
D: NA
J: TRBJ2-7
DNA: TGTGCCAGCAGCGCGCACTACGAGCAGTACTTC
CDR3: CASSAHYEQYF

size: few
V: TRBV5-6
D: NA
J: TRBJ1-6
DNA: TGTGCCAGCAGCAGGGGGACGCTTTCTCTTAATTCACCCCTCCACTTT
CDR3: CASSRGTLSLNSPLHF

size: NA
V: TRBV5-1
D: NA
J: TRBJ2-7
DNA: TGCGCCAGCAGCTCCTCTACCCTCTACGAGCAGTACTTC
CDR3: CASSSSTLYEQYF

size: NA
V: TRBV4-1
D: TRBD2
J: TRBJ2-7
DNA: TGCGCCAGCAGCCAAGAGCGGACTAGAGACGAGCAGTACTTC
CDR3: CASSQERTRDEQYF

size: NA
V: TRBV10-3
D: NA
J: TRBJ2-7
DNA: TGTGCCATCAGTGAGTCGAAAAAGGACAATTACGAGCAGTACTTC
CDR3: CAISESKKDNYEQYF

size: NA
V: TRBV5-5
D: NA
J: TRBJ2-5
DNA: TGTGCCAGCAGCTTCACAGGGAGCCGAGAGACCCAGTACTTC
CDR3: CASSFTGSRETQYF

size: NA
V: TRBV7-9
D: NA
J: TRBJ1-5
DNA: TGTGCCAGCAGCCAAGTCTCAGGCCCCGGGGGCAATCAGCCCCAGCATTTT
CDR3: CASSQVSGPGGNQPQHF

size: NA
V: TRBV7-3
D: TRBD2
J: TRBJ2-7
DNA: TGTGCCAGCAGCTCATTAGCGGGGGGTTCCGAGCAGTACTTC
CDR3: CASSSLAGGSEQYF

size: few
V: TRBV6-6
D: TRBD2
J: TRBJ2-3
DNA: TGTGCCAGCAGTTGGCATAGCGGGGGTGTCACAGATACGCAGTATTTT
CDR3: CASSWHSGGVTDTQYF

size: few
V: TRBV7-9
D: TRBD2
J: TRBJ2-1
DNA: TGTGCCAGCAGCTCCAGTCGAGCGGGGGGGCCTGGCAATGAGCAGTTCTTC
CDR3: CASSSSRAGGPGNEQFF

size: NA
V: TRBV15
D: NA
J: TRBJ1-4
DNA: TGTGCCACCAGCTCCCGGTCGGGGGAAAAACTGTTTTTT
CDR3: CATSSRSGEKLFF

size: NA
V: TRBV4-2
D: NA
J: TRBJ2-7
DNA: TGTGCCAGCAGCCCCGGAGCAGCCTACGAGCAGTACTTC
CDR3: CASSPGAAYEQYF

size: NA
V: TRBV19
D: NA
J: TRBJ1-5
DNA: TGTGCCAGTAGTACGGGGGGCAGGCCCCAGCATTTT
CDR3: CASSTGGRPQHF

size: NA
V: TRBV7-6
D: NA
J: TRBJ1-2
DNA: TGTGCCAGCAGCTTACTGGGCCGAGAAGGCTACACCTTC
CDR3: CASSLLGREGYTF

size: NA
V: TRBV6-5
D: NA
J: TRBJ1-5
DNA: TGTGCCAGCAGTTACATTCTAAATCAGCCCCAGCATTTT
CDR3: CASSYILNQPQHF

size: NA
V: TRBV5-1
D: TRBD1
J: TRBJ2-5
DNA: TGCGCCAGCAGCACAGGGGGACAGGGAGAGACCCAGTACTTC
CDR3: CASSTGGQGETQYF

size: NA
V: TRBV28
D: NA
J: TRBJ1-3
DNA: TGTGCCAGCAGTTCAGGACAGCTCTCTGGAAACACCATATATTTT
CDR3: CASSSGQLSGNTIYF

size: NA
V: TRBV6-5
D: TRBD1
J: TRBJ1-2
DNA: TGTGCCAGCAGTTCCTACCGACAGGGGAGCTATGGCTACACCTTC
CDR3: CASSSYRQGSYGYTF

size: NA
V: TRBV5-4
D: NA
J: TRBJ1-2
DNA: TGTGCCAGCAGCTCGGACAGCTATGGCTACACCTTC
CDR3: CASSSDSYGYTF

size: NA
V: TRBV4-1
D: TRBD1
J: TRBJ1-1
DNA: TGCGCCAGCAGCCAAGATCGGGACAGTGGCGCTTTCTTT
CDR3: CASSQDRDSGAFF

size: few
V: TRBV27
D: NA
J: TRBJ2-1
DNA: TGTGCCAGCAGCTCGGGACTCTTTTACAATGAGCAGTTCTTC
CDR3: CASSSGLFYNEQFF

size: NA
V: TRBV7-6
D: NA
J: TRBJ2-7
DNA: TGTGCCAGCGGCTCAAACTACGAGCAGTACTTC
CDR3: CASGSNYEQYF

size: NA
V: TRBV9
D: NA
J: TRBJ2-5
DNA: TGTGCCAGCAGCGTAGGATCTACTGAGACCCAGTACTTC
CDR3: CASSVGSTETQYF

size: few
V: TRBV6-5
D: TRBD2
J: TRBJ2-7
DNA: TGTGCCAGCAGTTACTCTCGGACTAGGGTTTACGAGCAGTACTTC
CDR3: CASSYSRTRVYEQYF

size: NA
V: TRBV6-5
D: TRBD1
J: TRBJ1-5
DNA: TGTGCCACCAGACAGGGCCTTAATCAGCCCCAGCATTTT
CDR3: CATRQGLNQPQHF

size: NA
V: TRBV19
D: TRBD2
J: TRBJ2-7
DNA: TGTGCCAGTAGTATAGGTAGCGGGAACTACGAGCAGTACTTC
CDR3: CASSIGSGNYEQYF

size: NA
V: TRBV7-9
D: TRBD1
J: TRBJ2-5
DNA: TGTGCCAGCAGCCTCGACAGGGGGTACCAAGAGACCCAGTACTTC
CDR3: CASSLDRGYQETQYF

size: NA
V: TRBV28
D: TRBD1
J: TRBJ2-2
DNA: TGTGCCAGCAGTGGGGGGACAGGGGATTTCTCCGGGGAGCTGTTTTTT
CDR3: CASSGGTGDFSGELFF

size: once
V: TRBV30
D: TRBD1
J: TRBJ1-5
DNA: TGTGCCTGGAGTTATGGACAGGCCCGCAATCAGCCCCAGCATTTT
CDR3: CAWSYGQARNQPQHF

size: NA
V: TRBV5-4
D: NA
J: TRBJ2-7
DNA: TGTGCCAGCAGCTTGCCACACTCCTACGAGCAGTACTTC
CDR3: CASSLPHSYEQYF

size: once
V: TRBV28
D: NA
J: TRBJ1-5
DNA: TGTGCCAGCAGTTATGCGGCTAGCTATAGCAATCAGCCCCAGCATTTT
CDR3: CASSYAASYSNQPQHF

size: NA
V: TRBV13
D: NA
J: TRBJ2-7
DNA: TGTGCCAGCAGCTTCGACAGTGCCTACGAGCAGTACTTC
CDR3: CASSFDSAYEQYF

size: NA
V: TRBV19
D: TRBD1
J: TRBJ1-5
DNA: TGTGCCAGTAGTTACATCCCCGGGACAGGGGCCAATCAGCCCCAGCATTTT
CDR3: CASSYIPGTGANQPQHF